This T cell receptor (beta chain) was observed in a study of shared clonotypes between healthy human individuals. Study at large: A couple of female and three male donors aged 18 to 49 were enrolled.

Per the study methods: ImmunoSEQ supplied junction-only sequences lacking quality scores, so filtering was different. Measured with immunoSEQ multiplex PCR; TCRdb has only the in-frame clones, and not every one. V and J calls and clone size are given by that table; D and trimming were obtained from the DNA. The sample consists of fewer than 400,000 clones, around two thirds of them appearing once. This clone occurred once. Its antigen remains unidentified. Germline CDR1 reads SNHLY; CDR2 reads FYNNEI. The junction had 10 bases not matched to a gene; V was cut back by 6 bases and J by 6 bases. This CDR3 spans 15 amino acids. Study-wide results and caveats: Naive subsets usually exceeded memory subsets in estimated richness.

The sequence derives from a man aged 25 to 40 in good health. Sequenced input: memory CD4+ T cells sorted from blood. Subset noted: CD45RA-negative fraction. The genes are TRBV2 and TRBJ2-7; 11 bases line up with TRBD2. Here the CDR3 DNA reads TGTGCCAGCAGGGAGACTAGCGGGACGGTGAGCGAGCAGTACTTC. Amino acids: CASRETSGTVSEQYF.